The table lists the clone carrying this T cell receptor (beta chain) with many counts. Its antigen remains unknown. This entry is derived from a study of T-cell reconstitution after alpha-beta-depleted transplantation in children. Trimming pared 0 bases from V and 0 bases from J, leaving 7 bases between. The CDR3 contains 14 residues. The germline CDR1 and CDR2 sequences are DFQATT and SNEGSKA (reference sequence). The study's findings and limits: After transplant, at about two months, alpha-beta T cells were reportedly derived from several hundred expanded graft clones. The study traced high day-60 TCRbeta diversity in some patients to surviving recipient T cells and thymic progenitors. T-cell counts and diversity at one year post-transplant came mainly from newly produced T cells.

Unique molecular identifiers were incorporated when the TCRbeta library was constructed. TCRdb re-called the PCR reads through MiXCR, storing one row per CDR3 protein. The sample carries 150,000 to 250,000 distinct CDR3 sequences, roughly 6% recorded once. The rearrangement uses TRBV20-1 and TRBJ2-3; no clear D. Sequenced here: PBMCs, sampled before TCRalphabeta/CD19-depleted stem cell transplant. This receptor was taken from a girl under three years old with combined immunodeficiency, due to receive a stem cell transplant. CDR3 in amino acids: CSARDGLSTDTQYF. In nucleotides, the CDR3 is TGCAGTGCTAGAGACGGGCTAAGCACAGATACGCAGTATTTT.